This TCR beta chain was documented in a study of T-cell memory formation after mild COVID-19. Whole-study results and caveats: Among clones peaking at day 37 in the second wave, SARS-CoV-2 specificity remained unconfirmed. Chiefly within CM and EM were the contracting CD4+ clones; CD8+ ones were within EMRA.

The CDR3 extends over 16 amino acids. V lost 3 bases to trimming and J lost 9 bases, with 21 bases between them. TCRdb analysed the 5' RACE reads with MiXCR anew, one entry per CDR3 protein. The sample has roughly 480,000 distinct CDR3 sequences, around 27% seen once. A remark on this clonotype: Its antigen is undetermined.

This rearrangement joins TRBV12-3 or TRBV12-4 to TRBJ2-1, with D possibly TRBD1 on 7 matching bases. The clonotype originates from an adult woman who had mild COVID-19 (a few samples of this study predate the infection). Cell type and time point are not known. Sample: PBMCs or a T cell subset sorted from them (not recorded which). This CDR3 is CASSFISSSQGGEQFF. In DNA, the CDR3 is TGTGCCAGCAGTTTCATCTCATCTAGCCAGGGGGGTGAGCAGTTCTTC.